These 30 T cell receptor beta chains were all obtained from the same sample, sequenced in a study of blood T cell repertoires in COVID-19. Sequencing used immunoSEQ multiplex PCR; TCRdb keeps in-frame clones, though not all of them. The sample carries hundreds of thousands of clones, 86% recorded once. The sequencing sample was made of PBMCs or T cells enriched from blood (not recorded which). Source of these receptors: a woman aged 45 to 65 who had recovered from COVID-19.

The chain has TRBV5-6 and TRBJ2-2; 8 nucleotides align to TRBD1. The length of the CDR3 is 16 residues. The V and J ends lost 4 bases and 2 bases, in that order; junction bases with no gene match: 7. Germline V gene data show CDR1 as SGHDT and CDR2 as YYEEEE. The CDR3 here is CASSRTTGANTGELFF. The CDR3 DNA follows: TGTGCCAGCAGCCGTACGACAGGGGCTAACACCGGGGAGCTGTTTTTT. The full variable domain, rest sourced from reference TRBV5-6 and TRBJ2-2, is DAGVTQSPTHLIKTRGQQVTLRCSPKSGHDTVSWYQQALGQGPQFIFQYYEEEERQRGNFPDRFSGHQFPNYSSELNVNALLLGDSALYLCASSRTTGANTGELFFGEGSRLTVL.

This chain joins TRBV15 and TRBJ2-7; the match to TRBD1 covers 8 bases. V was pared by 7 bases and J by 3 bases, with 11 bases of the junction left unmatched. CDR1 LNHNV and CDR2 YYDKDF come from the germline V gene (reference sequence). This CDR3 is 15 amino acids long. The CDR3 sequence: CATKQQQGGGYEQYF. The CDR3 DNA sequence: TGTGCCACCAAACAACAACAGGGGGGAGGCTACGAGCAGTACTTC.

The rearrangement joins TRBV11-1 to TRBJ2-1; 10 nucleotides match TRBD1. The CDR3 is made up of 14 amino acids. CDR1 is SGHAT, CDR2 FQDESV, per germline (reference sequence). J lost 1 base, V lost 8 bases, and 2 bases had no gene match. The CDR3 region is CASGQGGSYNEQFF. In DNA form, the CDR3 reads TGTGCCAGCGGACAGGGGGGATCCTACAATGAGCAGTTCTTC.

The chain is built from TRBV15 and TRBJ1-3; D ambiguous. V shed 1 base and J shed 2 bases, with 9 bases lying between them. Germline CDR1 and CDR2: LNHNV and YYDKDF (reference sequence). The CDR3 is 15 amino acids. This CDR3 reads CATSRGGFTGNTIYF. CDR3 coding DNA: TGTGCCACCAGCAGAGGAGGATTTACTGGAAACACCATATATTTT. The full variable domain, rest sourced from reference TRBV15 and TRBJ1-3, is DAMVIQNPRYQVTQFGKPVTLSCSQTLNHNVMYWYQQKSSQAPKLLFHYYDKDFNNEADTPDNFQSRRPNTSFCFLDIRSPGLGDTAMYLCATSRGGFTGNTIYFGEGSWLTVV.

V and J are TRBV30 and TRBJ2-2; 13 bases align to TRBD2. The CDR3 runs 19 residues. Losses at the gene ends were 3 bases for V and 5 bases for J; bases not matched to a gene: 15. CDR1 and CDR2 (germline): GTSNPN, SVGIG (reference sequence). CDR3 sequence reads: CAWSLGTSGATRGTGELFF. The CDR3 nucleotides are TGTGCCTGGAGCCTGGGGACTAGCGGGGCCACCCGGGGGACCGGGGAGCTGTTTTTT.

The chain combines TRBV28 with TRBJ1-6; maybe TRBD1 (5 bases). The CDR3 length is 15 residues. V was cut by 3 bases and J by 10 bases, with 16 bases left in between. Germline values: CDR1 MDHEN, CDR2 SYDVKM. Here the CDR3 DNA reads TGTGCCAGCAGTTTGCCAGGGAAAGTTGGATCACCCCTCCACTTT. It encodes CASSLPGKVGSPLHF.

The genes are TRBV7-3 and TRBJ2-1; 12 positions agree with TRBD2. CDR3 size: 16 residues. The V segment lost 4 bases and the J segment 7 bases; nucleotides outside the gene matches: 8. Germline lookup yields CDR1 SGHTA and CDR2 FQGTGA. CDR3 loop: CASSSKTSGSKNEQFF. CDR3 coding DNA: TGTGCCAGCAGCTCAAAGACTAGCGGGAGTAAGAATGAGCAGTTCTTC. Using reference TRBV7-3 and TRBJ2-1 for the parts outside the CDR3, the full variable domain is GAGVSQTPSNKVTEKGKYVELRCDPISGHTALYWYRQSLGQGPEFLIYFQGTGAADDSGLPNDRFFAVRPEGSVSTLKIQRTERGDSAVYLCASSSKTSGSKNEQFFGPGTRLTVL.

V gene TRBV11-2 combines with J gene TRBJ2-5; possible D gene TRBD2, 5 bases. CDR1 and CDR2 (germline): SGHAT, FQNNGV. V lost 0 bases, J lost 9 bases, and 14 bases lay in between. The CDR3 extends over 14 amino acids. In nucleotides, the CDR3 is TGTGCCAGCAGCTTAGAAAGGCAGACCGGGGCCCAGTACTTC. It translates to CASSLERQTGAQYF.

The rearrangement joins TRBV25-1 to TRBJ2-1, with D perhaps TRBD2 (7 bases). Germline values: CDR1 MGHDK, CDR2 SYGVNS. With 5 bases removed from V and 5 bases from J, the gap between germline ends came to 10 bases. The CDR3 totals 13 residues. The CDR3 DNA is TGTGCCAGCAGTAGGGGGGGCGACAATGAGCAGTTCTTC. Translation: CASSRGGDNEQFF. The whole variable domain, filled in from reference TRBV25-1 and TRBJ2-1, reads EADIYQTPRYLVIGTGKKITLECSQTMGHDKMYWYQQDPGMELHLIHYSYGVNSTEKGDLSSESTVSRIRTEHFPLTLESARPSHTSQYLCASSRGGDNEQFFGPGTRLTVL.

CDR3 nucleotide sequence: TGTGCCAGCAGCTTGAGACAGGGGAACACTGAAGCTTTCTTT. Protein sequence: CASSLRQGNTEAFF. The rearrangement joins TRBV5-4 to TRBJ1-1, with 7 bases that match TRBD1. This CDR3 is built from 14 residues. After removal of 1 base from V and 1 base from J, the junction contained 1 base not matched to a gene. Germline V gene sequence: CDR1 SGHNT, CDR2 YYREEE (reference sequence).

The rearrangement joins TRBV7-8 to TRBJ1-1; D remains ambiguous. V was cut by 5 bases and J by 5 bases, with 15 bases left in between. The CDR3 has 14 residues. CDR1 is SGHVS, CDR2 FQNEAQ, per germline. CDR3 amino acids: CASSARPEKTEAFF. The CDR3 DNA is TGTGCCAGCAGCGCCCGTCCTGAGAAGACTGAAGCTTTCTTT.

The count of this clone is one. The rearrangement links TRBV7-8 to TRBJ2-2, with 7 bases identical to TRBD1. The CDR3 consists of 15 residues. Germline V gives CDR1 SGHVS, CDR2 FQNEAQ. J was trimmed by 5 bases and V by 5 bases; bases with no gene match: 8. For the CDR3, the DNA is TGTGCCAGCAGCCACAGACAGGGTGGAACCGGGGAGCTGTTTTTT. This sequence encodes CASSHRQGGTGELFF.

The genes are TRBV25-1 and TRBJ1-5; D might be TRBD1 (6 bases). Germline V gene lookup returns CDR1 MGHDK and CDR2 SYGVNS. The V end lost 5 bases, the J end lost 3 bases, and 8 bases lay between the germline ends. This CDR3 has 13 residues. The CDR3 coding sequence is TGTGCCAGCAGTTGGGACAACAATCAGCCCCAGCATTTT. It translates to CASSWDNNQPQHF.

This clone was detected many times. V gene TRBV4-1 combines with J gene TRBJ2-2; possibly TRBD1 for D (5 bases). The germline V gene encodes CDR1 MGHRA and CDR2 YSYEKL. V was clipped by 10 bases and J by 0 bases, with 33 bases between them. This CDR3 has 21 residues. The CDR3 DNA follows: TGCGCCAACCCCACATCTTCGGGCAATCGAGAACAGGAGACGAACACCGGGGAGCTGTTTTTT. Its protein product is CANPTSSGNREQETNTGELFF.

This clone was recorded once. The CDR3 here is CASSSQGNMHNEQFF. The CDR3, as DNA: TGTGCCAGCAGCTCCCAGGGTAATATGCACAATGAGCAGTTCTTC. V is TRBV7-9 and J is TRBJ2-1; TRBD1 is a possible D gene (5 bases). The CDR3 extends over 15 amino acids. V was cut by 4 bases and J by 5 bases, with 15 bases left in between. Germline V gene lookup returns CDR1 SEHNR and CDR2 FQNEAQ (reference sequence).

The V gene is TRBV7-3, the J gene TRBJ2-3; D perhaps matches TRBD2 (6 bases). Germline V gives CDR1 SGHTA, CDR2 FQGTGA. With 5 bases removed from V and 4 bases from J, the gap between germline ends came to 13 bases. The CDR3 totals 14 residues. CDR3 loop: CASSALRGSDTQYF. The CDR3 DNA is TGTGCCAGCAGCGCGCTGCGGGGCTCAGATACGCAGTATTTT.

The rearrangement links TRBV5-1 to TRBJ2-4; tentatively, D is TRBD2 (6 bases). V lost 0 bases, J lost 7 bases, and 14 bases lay in between. CDR3 length: 15 residues. The V gene's germline CDR1 is SGHRS and CDR2 YFSETQ. The chain's CDR3 is CASSLDPRGGNIQYF. In nucleotides, the CDR3 is TGCGCCAGCAGCTTGGATCCGCGGGGCGGCAACATTCAGTACTTC.

This clone was seen a few times. The V and J genes are TRBV10-1 and TRBJ1-2; D might be TRBD1 (6 bases). V was trimmed by 2 bases and J by 6 bases, leaving 13 bases between them. CDR1 is WNHNN, CDR2 SYGVQD, per germline (reference sequence). The CDR3 is 14 amino acids. In DNA, the CDR3 is TGCGCCAGCAGTGAGATCCAGGGGCGGGATGGCTACACCTTC. Its protein is CASSEIQGRDGYTF.

CDR3 nucleotides: TGTGCCAGCAGCCAGAGCGGGGGGAAAGATACGCAGTATTTT. It translates to CASSQSGGKDTQYF. The chain couples TRBV7-3 to TRBJ2-3; 9 bases fit TRBD2. Germline V CDR1 and CDR2: SGHTA, FQGTGA. After removal of 5 bases from V and 5 bases from J, the junction contained 5 bases not matched to a gene. The CDR3 totals 14 residues.

This clone was found a few times. This rearrangement joins TRBV29-1 to TRBJ2-5; 8 nucleotides agree with TRBD1. CDR1 SQVTM and CDR2 ANQGSEA come from the germline V gene. This CDR3 has 13 residues. With 1 base clipped from V and 7 bases from J, the junction kept 5 bases outside the gene matches. As DNA, the CDR3 is TGCAGCGTTGAAGGGACAGGGCTGGTGACCCAGTACTTC. Its translation is CSVEGTGLVTQYF.

The chain links TRBV30 to TRBJ2-5; 12 bases match TRBD2. The V gene's germline CDR1 is GTSNPN and CDR2 SVGIG (reference sequence). V lost 4 bases, J lost 3 bases, and 6 bases stayed unmatched. This CDR3 spans 15 amino acids. CDR3 residues: CAWTMTSGRKETQYF. The CDR3 DNA is TGTGCCTGGACTATGACTAGCGGGAGAAAAGAGACCCAGTACTTC.

The genes are TRBV7-9 and TRBJ1-2; D not certain. From germline, CDR1 is SEHNR and CDR2 FQNEAQ (reference sequence). This CDR3 region has 13 residues. Trimming removed 4 bases from V and 3 bases from J, with 9 bases in between. CDR3 sequence (DNA): TGTGCCAGCAGCTCCTGGACTGACTATGGCTACACCTTC. Encoded protein: CASSSWTDYGYTF.

The genes are TRBV28 and TRBJ1-2; 7 positions agree with TRBD1. CDR1 is MDHEN, CDR2 SYDVKM, per germline. CDR3 length equals 13 residues. V shed 2 bases, J shed 6 bases, and the junction held 3 bases outside the gene matches. CDR3 region: CASSLDRVNGYTF. CDR3 coding DNA: TGTGCCAGCAGTTTAGACAGGGTCAATGGCTACACCTTC.

The chain recombines TRBV7-2 with TRBJ1-6, with D tentatively TRBD1 (6 bases). The CDR3 runs to 17 residues. The germline gives CDR1 SGHTA, CDR2 FQGNSA. V lost 5 bases, J lost 1 base, and 15 bases lay in between. CDR3 protein: CASSPGGARSYNSPLHF. The CDR3 DNA reads as TGTGCCAGCAGCCCGGGGGGGGCGCGATCCTATAATTCACCCCTCCACTTT.

The V and J genes are TRBV4-1 and TRBJ1-1, with D maybe TRBD1 (6 bases). Germline V lookup: CDR1 MGHRA, CDR2 YSYEKL. Trimming stripped 0 bases from V and 6 bases from J, with 14 bases between. This CDR3 comprises 15 residues. The CDR3 region is CASSQEGKGVPEAFF. As DNA, the CDR3 is TGCGCCAGCAGCCAAGAGGGTAAGGGGGTACCTGAAGCTTTCTTT.

This clone was seen just once. The chain joins TRBV5-8 to TRBJ2-6; D is perhaps TRBD1 (6 bases). With 1 base removed from V and 1 base from J, the gap between germline ends came to 15 bases. The germline CDR1 and CDR2 sequences are SGHTS and YDEGEE. This CDR3 is 18 amino acids long. DNA of the CDR3: TGTGCCAGCAGCTTGTGGGGGATAGGGGGTTCTGGGGCCAACGTCCTGACTTTC. Translation: CASSLWGIGGSGANVLTF.

The V gene is TRBV6-5, the J gene TRBJ2-1; possible D gene TRBD2, 5 bases. The CDR3 totals 15 residues. Between the trimmed V and J ends, which lost 5 bases and 5 bases, there was a span of 16 bases. Germline CDR1 reads MNHEY; CDR2 reads SVGAGI. Written as DNA, the CDR3 is TGTGCCAGCAGTCAACCGGGAATAACGGACAATGAGCAGTTCTTC. Its protein product is CASSQPGITDNEQFF.

This chain joins TRBV27 and TRBJ1-2, with 10 nucleotides matching TRBD1. This CDR3 contains 16 residues. Germline lookup yields CDR1 MNHEY and CDR2 SMNVEV (reference sequence). V was clipped by 5 bases and J by 4 bases; unmatched bases: 10. DNA of the CDR3: TGTGCCAGCAGTCCGTGGACAGGGGGAGTAACCTATGGCTACACCTTC. This translates into CASSPWTGGVTYGYTF.

The J gene is TRBJ1-1, the V gene TRBV7-2; a weak D match, TRBD1 (5 bases). The CDR3 is 13 residues long. Germline CDR1 SGHTA, CDR2 FQGNSA. Trimming cost V 6 bases and J 0 bases, with 8 bases left between them. Here the CDR3 reads CASRGQMNTEAFF. The CDR3 nucleotides read TGTGCCAGCAGGGGGCAGATGAACACTGAAGCTTTCTTT.

The chain couples TRBV5-5 to TRBJ1-1; a weak D match, TRBD1 (5 bases). CDR3 length: 14 amino acids. The germline gives CDR1 SGHKS, CDR2 YYEKEE (reference sequence). V was shortened by 5 bases and J by 4 bases, with 15 bases between the two germline ends. The CDR3 sequence: CASSSGSGATEAFF. As DNA, the CDR3 is TGTGCCAGCAGTTCCGGGAGTGGGGCCACTGAAGCTTTCTTT.